This TCR beta chain comes out of a study of T-cell reconstitution after alpha-beta-depleted transplantation in children. Germline lookup yields CDR1 SNHLY and CDR2 FYNNEI. V was cut by 8 bases and J by 2 bases, with 10 bases left in between. CDR3 length: 12 amino acids. General study points: Among T cells one year after transplant, newly produced cells accounted for most counts and diversity. Several hundred graft clones that had expanded were reportedly the source of alpha-beta T cells about two months after transplant.

Concerning this clonotype itself: As yet, its antigen is unknown.

Preparation of the TCRbeta library used unique molecular identifiers. TCRdb used MiXCR to reprocess the PCR reads, holding one entry per CDR3 protein. The data hold about 980,000 distinct CDR3 sequences, with about 31% observed a single time. This clonotype was sampled from a boy in the first two years of life who had a stem cell transplant for SCID, so the T cells may come from the graft donor. The chain couples TRBV2 to TRBJ2-7, with TRBD1 as a possible D gene (5 bases). This sample comprised PBMCs, mostly from graft donor cells, obtained 360 days after TCRalphabeta/CD19-depleted stem cell transplant. The CDR3 DNA reads TGTGCCAGCCTAGGGGCTACCTACGAGCAGTACTTC. Translation: CASLGATYEQYF.